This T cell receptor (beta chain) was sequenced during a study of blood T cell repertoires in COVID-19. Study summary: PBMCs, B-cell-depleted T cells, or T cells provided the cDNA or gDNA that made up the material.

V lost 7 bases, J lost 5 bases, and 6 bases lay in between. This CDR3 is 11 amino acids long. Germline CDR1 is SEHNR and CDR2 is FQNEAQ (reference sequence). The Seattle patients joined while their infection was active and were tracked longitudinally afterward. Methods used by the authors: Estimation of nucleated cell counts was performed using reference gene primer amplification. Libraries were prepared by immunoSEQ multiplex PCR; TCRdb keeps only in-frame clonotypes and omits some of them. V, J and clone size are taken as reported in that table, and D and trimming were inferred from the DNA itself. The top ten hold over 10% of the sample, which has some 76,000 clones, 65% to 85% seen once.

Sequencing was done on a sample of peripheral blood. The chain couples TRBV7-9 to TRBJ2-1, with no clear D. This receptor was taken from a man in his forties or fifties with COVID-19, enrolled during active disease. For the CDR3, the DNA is TGTGCCAGCATCACAAACAATGAGCAGTTCTTC. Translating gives CASITNNEQFF.